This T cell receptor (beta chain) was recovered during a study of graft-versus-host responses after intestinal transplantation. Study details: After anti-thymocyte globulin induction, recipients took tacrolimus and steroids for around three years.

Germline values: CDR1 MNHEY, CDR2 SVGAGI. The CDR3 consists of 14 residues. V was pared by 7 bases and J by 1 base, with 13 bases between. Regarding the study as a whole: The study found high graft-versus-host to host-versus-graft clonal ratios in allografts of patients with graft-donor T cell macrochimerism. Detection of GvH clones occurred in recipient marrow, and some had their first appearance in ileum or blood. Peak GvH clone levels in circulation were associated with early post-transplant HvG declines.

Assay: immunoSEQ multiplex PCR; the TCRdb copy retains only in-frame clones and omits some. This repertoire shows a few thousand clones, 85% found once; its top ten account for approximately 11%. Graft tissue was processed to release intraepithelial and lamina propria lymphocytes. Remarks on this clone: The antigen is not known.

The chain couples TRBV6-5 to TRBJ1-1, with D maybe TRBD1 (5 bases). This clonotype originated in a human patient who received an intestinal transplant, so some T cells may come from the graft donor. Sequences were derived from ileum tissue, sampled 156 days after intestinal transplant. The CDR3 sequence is CASIKGQGNTEAFF. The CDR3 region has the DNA TGTGCCAGCATCAAAGGGCAGGGGAACACTGAAGCTTTCTTT.